The 24 T cell receptor beta chains presented below share a single source sample, sequenced in a study of blood T cell repertoires in COVID-19 (dated by TCRdb to between 2020 and 2021). Receptor amplification or capture employed the immunoSEQ multiplex PCR assay. TCRdb limited this immuneACCESS table to in-frame rearrangements with V and J called. A share of clones is missing; checked studies link under half to unresolved V genes, and the rest is unexplained. The sample data list under 200,000 clones, and 80% to 90% of these were observed just once. About 4.9% of the sample belongs to the ten largest clones. The specimen was peripheral blood. These receptors were collected from an elderly woman with acute or convalescent COVID-19.

The gene calls are TRBV6-6 and TRBJ1-2, with D perhaps TRBD1 (6 bases). Germline V gives CDR1 MNHNY, CDR2 SVGAGI (reference sequence). The CDR3 is made up of 14 amino acids. V was clipped by 7 bases and J by 2 bases, with 14 bases between them. CDR3 in amino acids: CASTIQGLNYGYTF. CDR3 bases: TGTGCCAGCACCATACAGGGCTTAAACTATGGCTACACCTTC.

This clone was detected once. The chain has TRBV7-2 and TRBJ1-2; D gene ambiguous. V was pared by 5 bases and J by 4 bases, with 20 bases between. The V gene's germline CDR1 is SGHTA and CDR2 FQGNSA. The CDR3 is made up of 16 amino acids. The CDR3 sequence is CASSLGRASEGYGYTF. DNA of the CDR3: TGTGCCAGCAGCCTCGGTCGGGCCTCTGAGGGCTATGGCTACACCTTC.

This clone was seen just once. The chain employs TRBV29-1 and TRBJ1-1; D remains ambiguous. V shed 4 bases and J shed 1 base, with 13 bases lying between them. CDR3 length: 14 amino acids. CDR1 is SQVTM, CDR2 ANQGSEA, per germline. The CDR3 bases are TGCAGCGTTGTCCGGGAGTGGGCGAACACTGAAGCTTTCTTT. Translation gives CSVVREWANTEAFF.

The CDR3 region is CASSELSSYNEQFF. The CDR3 DNA reads as TGTGCCAGCAGTGAGCTGTCCTCCTACAATGAGCAGTTCTTC. J is TRBJ2-1 and V is TRBV5-4, with D unclear. The V gene's germline CDR1 is SGHNT and CDR2 YYREEE (reference sequence). V dropped 5 bases and J dropped 0 bases, with 9 bases sitting between them. This CDR3 has 14 amino acids.

Only one count was recorded for this clone. The genes are TRBV5-5 and TRBJ2-5, with D possibly TRBD1 on 6 matching bases. Trimming took 4 bases from V and 2 from J, leaving 15 bases between them. Germline V gene sequence: CDR1 SGHKS, CDR2 YYEKEE (reference sequence). The CDR3 runs to 15 residues. This chain's CDR3 is CASSKGPGTQETQYF. In DNA, the CDR3 is TGTGCCAGCAGCAAGGGACCCGGGACACAAGAGACCCAGTACTTC.

The chain employs TRBV6-5 and TRBJ1-5; 9 nucleotides align to TRBD1. J gave up 7 bases and V 7 bases, and 5 bases lay outside the gene matches. The CDR3 extends over 13 amino acids. From germline, CDR1 is MNHEY and CDR2 SVGAGI. CDR3 bases: TGTGCCAGCACGGGACAGGGAAGCCAGCCCCAGCATTTT. Its translation is CASTGQGSQPQHF.

The chain recombines TRBV5-1 with TRBJ2-3; D is ambiguous. The CDR3 length is 15 residues. The V gene lost 1 base and the J gene lost 2 bases, with 11 bases spanning the gap. Germline assignment: CDR1 SGHRS and CDR2 YFSETQ. DNA for the CDR3: TGCGCCAGCAGCTTGCTTCGCGGTGCCACAGATACGCAGTATTTT. As protein: CASSLLRGATDTQYF.

The chain uses TRBV3-1 (or the pseudogene TRBV3-2) and TRBJ1-2; TRBD1 aligns across 7 bases. Germline V gives CDR1 LGHDT, CDR2 YNNKEL (reference sequence). Trimming cost V 3 bases and J 0 bases; bases outside gene matches: 7. This CDR3 is built from 16 residues. The CDR3 protein is CASSHLDRAANYGYTF. The CDR3, as DNA: TGTGCCAGCAGCCACCTTGACAGGGCTGCTAACTATGGCTACACCTTC.

The V and J genes are TRBV19 and TRBJ1-6; 7 bases are shared with TRBD1. The CDR3 has 16 residues. The germline V gene encodes CDR1 LNHDA and CDR2 SQIVND (reference sequence). With 5 bases clipped from V and 0 bases from J, the junction kept 4 bases outside the gene matches. This CDR3 is CASSLTGSSYNSPLHF. As DNA, the CDR3 is TGTGCCAGTAGTTTGACAGGGAGCTCCTATAATTCACCCCTCCACTTT.

V is TRBV2 and J is TRBJ2-7, with 7 bases aligning to TRBD2. Losses at the gene ends were 7 bases for V and 12 bases for J; bases not matched to a gene: 12. The germline V gene has CDR1 SNHLY and CDR2 FYNNEI. The CDR3 has 12 residues. The CDR3 DNA follows: TGTGCCAGCACCCCAGGGAGGGCTGCTTGGTACTTC. This encodes CASTPGRAAWYF.

The chain joins TRBV9 to TRBJ1-6, with D possibly matching TRBD1 (5 bases). This CDR3 comprises 15 residues. Germline assignment: CDR1 SGDLS and CDR2 YYNGEE. Trimming removed 7 bases from V and 6 bases from J, with 17 bases in between. Here the CDR3 reads CASSPGLGLNSPLHF. The DNA of the CDR3 is TGTGCCAGCTCCCCAGGGTTGGGACTTAATTCACCCCTCCACTTT.

The chain combines TRBV5-1 with TRBJ2-3; D perhaps matches TRBD2 (5 bases). The length of the CDR3 is 13 residues. Germline CDR1 reads SGHRS; CDR2 reads YFSETQ. V lost 6 bases to trimming and J lost 6 bases, with 14 bases between them. CDR3 protein: CASNVFGVDTQYF. DNA of the CDR3: TGCGCCAGCAATGTTTTCGGGGTCGATACGCAGTATTTT.

This chain joins TRBV28 and TRBJ2-1, with 12 bases fitting TRBD2. Losses at the gene ends were 4 bases for V and 6 bases for J; bases not matched to a gene: 7. Germline assignment: CDR1 MDHEN and CDR2 SYDVKM. The CDR3 extends over 16 amino acids. CDR3 bases: TGTGCCAGCAGTTCGCCGACTAGCGGGAGTTCCAATGAGCAGTTCTTC. Translated, it gives CASSSPTSGSSNEQFF.

The gene calls are TRBV6-5 and TRBJ2-1; 13 nucleotides align to TRBD2. Germline-derived CDR1 and CDR2 are MNHEY and SVGAGI. V lost 4 bases and J lost 9; bases outside the gene matches: 6. The CDR3 sequence is 15 residues long. Written as DNA, the CDR3 is TGTGCCAGCAGTTTGGGGACTAGCGGGATTGGTGAGCAGTTCTTC. Translated, it gives CASSLGTSGIGEQFF.

Only a few counts were recorded for this clone. The rearrangement joins TRBV7-9 to TRBJ1-2; D is possibly TRBD1 (5 bases). The CDR3 contains 13 residues. V shed 3 bases and J shed 8 bases, with 13 bases lying between them. From germline, CDR1 is SEHNR and CDR2 FQNEAQ (reference sequence). The CDR3 nucleotides read TGTGCCAGCAGCTTCGGGGGTTTTGGAGGCTACACCTTC. This encodes CASSFGGFGGYTF.

The chain has TRBV30 and TRBJ1-2; perhaps TRBD1 as D (5 bases). In germline, CDR1 is GTSNPN, CDR2 SVGIG (reference sequence). V was pared by 3 bases and J by 0 bases, with 14 bases between. The CDR3 totals 15 residues. The DNA for the CDR3 is TGTGCCTGGAGATCACCGGACACAGCTAACTATGGCTACACCTTC. As protein: CAWRSPDTANYGYTF.

V and J are TRBV5-8 and TRBJ2-4; TRBD2 agrees at 10 bases. CDR3 length: 17 amino acids. CDR1 and CDR2 from the germline V gene are SGHTS and YDEGEE. With 4 bases clipped from V and 9 bases from J, the junction kept 16 bases outside the gene matches. The CDR3 coding sequence is TGTGCCAGCAGCCTCCTAGCGGGAGTAGGGTTTGGAGCCATTCAGTACTTC. Translating it yields CASSLLAGVGFGAIQYF.

The V call is TRBV7-2, the J call TRBJ2-5, with 9 bases fitting TRBD2. V trimming: 5 bases; J trimming: 5 bases; junction bases outside the gene matches: 9. CDR1 is SGHTA and CDR2 is FQGNSA in the germline V gene. This CDR3 is built from 15 residues. The CDR3 region is CASSTLLAGVETQYF. The DNA for the CDR3 is TGTGCCAGCAGCACCCTACTAGCGGGCGTGGAGACCCAGTACTTC.

V is TRBV7-2 and J is TRBJ2-1, with 9 nucleotides matching TRBD2. CDR1 and CDR2 from the germline V gene are SGHTA and FQGNSA. Trimming took 1 base from V and 4 from J; bases not matched to a gene: 5. The CDR3 length is 16 residues. The DNA of the CDR3 is TGTGCCAGCAGCTTAGGGGCGGGAGGGGTATACAATGAGCAGTTCTTC. Its protein is CASSLGAGGVYNEQFF.

The table lists this clone with a few counts. V and J are TRBV28 and TRBJ1-2; unclear D gene. Trimming took off 6 bases at V and 5 bases at J, with 13 bases between the two ends. Germline-derived CDR1 and CDR2 are MDHEN and SYDVKM. This CDR3 has 13 amino acids. In DNA, the CDR3 is TGTGCCAGCAGCCCACAGATCACTTATGGCTACACCTTC. Protein product: CASSPQITYGYTF.

Worth noting for this clone: In the same sample, other DNA sequences code for this CDR3. CDR3 nucleotides: TGTGCCAGCAGCCTGGGACTGTACAATGAGCAGTTCTTC. It codes for CASSLGLYNEQFF. V is TRBV5-6 and J is TRBJ2-1; tentatively, D is TRBD2 (6 bases). Trimming stripped 4 bases from V and 4 bases from J, with 9 bases between. Germline V gene lookup returns CDR1 SGHDT and CDR2 YYEEEE. The CDR3 runs 13 residues.

The chain uses TRBV6-6 and TRBJ1-4; perhaps TRBD1 as D (5 bases). Deletions cut 2 bases from V and 2 bases from J, with 9 bases between. The CDR3 is 15 residues long. Germline CDR1 MNHNY, CDR2 SVGAGI (reference sequence). CDR3 region: CASSYARATNEKLFF. The CDR3 DNA reads TGTGCCAGCAGTTACGCCAGGGCGACTAATGAAAAACTGTTTTTT.

The CDR3: CASSLGFRVSEAFF. In nucleotides, the CDR3 is TGTGCCAGCAGCTTAGGATTCAGGGTATCTGAAGCTTTCTTT. The chain joins TRBV11-2 to TRBJ1-1; the D gene is possibly TRBD1 (5 bases). This CDR3 is 14 amino acids long. Trimming removed 1 base at V and 6 bases at J, with 12 bases between. The V gene's germline CDR1 is SGHAT and CDR2 FQNNGV.

The chain is built from TRBV2 and TRBJ2-1; 7 bases match TRBD2. Germline CDR1 SNHLY, CDR2 FYNNEI. Trimming took 7 bases from V and 8 from J; bases not matched to a gene: 8. The CDR3 length is 13 residues. CDR3 sequence (DNA): TGTGCCAGCAAAGTAGCGGGTAGTGATGAGCAGTTCTTC. Amino acids: CASKVAGSDEQFF.